The rows below give T cell receptor beta chains drawn from one sample of a study of T cells in Graves' hyperthyroidism and ophthalmopathy. TCRdb fed the multiplex PCR reads into MiXCR, producing one record per CDR3 protein. This sample has about half a million distinct CDR3 sequences, with 22% found just once. Material: blood. The receptor set was obtained from a woman aged 70-85 years with Graves' ophthalmopathy. The CDR3 runs from the conserved cysteine through the conserved F or W. D genes are given only for firm matches. Clone size is stated in some rows and not others, as once, few, many or a class when expanded.

clone size	D gene	V gene	J gene	CDR3 DNA	CDR3 protein
-	-	TRBV5-1	TRBJ2-7	TGCGCCAGCAGCTTGACGGGTGTACTCTACGAGCAGTACTTC	CASSLTGVLYEQYF
-	-	TRBV6-4	TRBJ1-5	TGTGCCAGCAGTGACCTGGGAGGGTTGGAGAAGCCCCAGCATTTT	CASSDLGGLEKPQHF
-	-	TRBV5-1	TRBJ2-1	TGCGCCAGCAGCTTGGCCGGGCTTGAGCAGTTCTTC	CASSLAGLEQFF
few	TRBD2	TRBV9	TRBJ2-7	TGTGCCAGCAGCGCCGTTAGCGGGACCACCTACGAGCAGTACTTC	CASSAVSGTTYEQYF
few	-	TRBV10-2	TRBJ1-4	TGCGCCAGCAGTGTAGGGATATTTGAAAAACTGTTTTTT	CASSVGIFEKLFF
few	-	TRBV7-9	TRBJ2-2	TGTGCCAGCACCCAAGTCACCGGGGAGCTGTTTTTT	CASTQVTGELFF
once	TRBD1	TRBV6-2/TRBV6-3	TRBJ2-7	TGTGCCAGCAGCTGGCGGGTACAGGGGGCAAATTCCTACGAGCAGTACTTC	CASSWRVQGANSYEQYF
many	-	TRBV28	TRBJ1-1	TGTGCCAGCAGTTTAGTACCCCAGGGTTTTGGGAACACTGAAGCTTTCTTT	CASSLVPQGFGNTEAFF
-	-	TRBV13	TRBJ1-5	TGTGCCAGCAGCGCCGGGTGGGGGGGACGCCAGCCCCAGCATTTT	CASSAGWGGRQPQHF
-	-	TRBV20-1	TRBJ2-5	TGCAGTGCTAGTTCGGGACCACAAGAGACCCAGTACTTC	CSASSGPQETQYF
few	TRBD2	TRBV7-9	TRBJ2-5	TGTGCCAGCAGCTTTGGGTTAGCGGGACCTCTTCGGGACCAAGAGACCCAGTACTTC	CASSFGLAGPLRDQETQYF
many	-	TRBV7-3	TRBJ2-5	TGTGCCAGCAGCTTACGGACCCAAGAGACCCAGTACTTC	CASSLRTQETQYF
-	-	TRBV12-3/TRBV12-4	TRBJ2-1	TGTGCCAGCATACCTGAGGGTTACAATGAGCAGTTCTTC	CASIPEGYNEQFF
-	-	TRBV29-1	TRBJ1-4	TGCAGCGCCGGGGCGGTCAATGAAAAACTGTTTTTT	CSAGAVNEKLFF
few	-	TRBV6-1	TRBJ1-1	TGTGCCAGCAGTACAGGGTTTTTCACTGAAGCTTTCTTT	CASSTGFFTEAFF
-	-	TRBV20-1	TRBJ2-7	TGCAGTGCTAGAGGGCTAGATGTGGTAGCCTACGAGCAGTACTTC	CSARGLDVVAYEQYF
many	-	TRBV11-2	TRBJ1-1	TGTGCCAGCAGCTACACGACAGTGAACACTGAAGCTTTCTTT	CASSYTTVNTEAFF
many	TRBD2	TRBV7-2	TRBJ2-2	TGTGCCAGCAGCTTACGACTAGCGGGCACCGGGGAGCTGTTTTTT	CASSLRLAGTGELFF
-	-	TRBV7-2	TRBJ2-5	TGTGCCAGCAGCTTAGGCCCAGGGATGGGCCAAGAGACCCAGTACTTC	CASSLGPGMGQETQYF
-	TRBD2	TRBV7-6	TRBJ2-5	TGTGCCAGCAGCTTATTACTAGCGGGACTGGGAGAGACCCAGTACTTC	CASSLLLAGLGETQYF
many	TRBD1	TRBV27	TRBJ2-1	TGTGCCAGCAGTCAACCGGGACAGAGCCTATACAATGAGCAGTTCTTC	CASSQPGQSLYNEQFF
-	-	TRBV10-2	TRBJ1-6	TGCGCCAGCAAGGTTTGGGGTTCACCCCTCCACTTT	CASKVWGSPLHF
once	-	TRBV20-1	TRBJ2-6	TGCAGTGCAAAGGGACCGGGGCCCGATGGGGCCAACGTCCTGACTTTC	CSAKGPGPDGANVLTF
-	TRBD1	TRBV20-1	TRBJ2-7	TGCAGTGCTTACCGGGACAGGGGCGACGAGCAGTACTTC	CSAYRDRGDEQYF
many	TRBD2	TRBV5-1	TRBJ2-1	TGCGCCAGCAGCAGTAGCGGGAGGGCCTACAATGAGCAGTTCTTC	CASSSSGRAYNEQFF
many	-	TRBV2	TRBJ2-1	TGTGCCAGCAGAGTAACAGGGTTGGGAACCAACAATGAGCAGTTCTTC	CASRVTGLGTNNEQFF
-	-	TRBV3-1	TRBJ2-2	TGTGCCAGCAGCCACCGCGGGGACACCGGGGAGCTGTTTTTT	CASSHRGDTGELFF
-	TRBD1	TRBV3-1	TRBJ1-1	TGTGCCGGCAGCCAAGATAGGGACAGGGTTAACACTGAAGCTTTCTTT	CAGSQDRDRVNTEAFF
-	-	TRBV7-6	TRBJ2-7	TGTGCCAGCAGCTCCACAGGGAGGAACGAGCAGTACTTC	CASSSTGRNEQYF
few	-	TRBV20-1	TRBJ2-1	TGCAGTGCTAGTTTTCCCGGGCTCGGGGAGCAGTTCTTC	CSASFPGLGEQFF
-	-	TRBV7-2	TRBJ1-2	TGTGCCAGCAGCTTAGAGTGGCAGGGTAATGGCTACACCTTC	CASSLEWQGNGYTF
few	-	TRBV6-2/TRBV6-3	TRBJ2-4	TGTGCCAGCACCCCGGGCGAAGGGGGGGGCCTTTCCAAAAACATTCAGTACTTC	CASTPGEGGGLSKNIQYF
-	-	TRBV19	TRBJ1-5	TGTGCCAGCAACACCAACCTCGGGAGCAATCAGCCCCAGCATTTT	CASNTNLGSNQPQHF
few	-	TRBV3-1	TRBJ1-4	TGTGCCAGCAGCCAAGCCGGGTCCGGAAAGGCTGAAAAACTGTTTTTT	CASSQAGSGKAEKLFF
few	-	TRBV12-3/TRBV12-4	TRBJ2-5	TGTGCCAGCAGTTTAAGTACGAACCTCGGGACCCAGTACTTC	CASSLSTNLGTQYF
-	-	TRBV6-2/TRBV6-3	TRBJ2-3	TGTGCCAGTAGTACTTGGGGACGCACAGATACGCAGTATTTT	CASSTWGRTDTQYF
many	TRBD2	TRBV27	TRBJ2-1	TGTGCCAGCAACCCTAGCGGGAGCTCCTACAATGAGCAGTTCTTC	CASNPSGSSYNEQFF
few	-	TRBV15	TRBJ1-5	TGTGCCACCAGCAGAGATTGGGGGAAACGTCAGCCCCAGCATTTT	CATSRDWGKRQPQHF
few	-	TRBV7-9	TRBJ2-1	TGTGCCAGCAGGGGGACGTCGGGGCCTCACAATGAGCAGTTCTTC	CASRGTSGPHNEQFF
-	-	TRBV9	TRBJ2-3	TGTGCCAGCGGGACGGACCCCACAGATACGCAGTATTTT	CASGTDPTDTQYF
-	-	TRBV7-8	TRBJ2-5	TGTGCCAGCAGGATAGGGGGTCGGGAGACCCAGTACTTC	CASRIGGRETQYF
few	-	TRBV19	TRBJ2-3	TGTGCCAGTAGTACGTCTACTAGCACAGATACGCAGTATTTT	CASSTSTSTDTQYF
many	-	TRBV20-1	TRBJ2-5	TGCAGTGCTAGGAAGGGCCGGGAGACCCAGTACTTC	CSARKGRETQYF
few	TRBD2	TRBV11-2	TRBJ2-5	TGTGCCAGCAGCGCAAAAGCGGGAGTCGTGAAGACCCAGTACTTC	CASSAKAGVVKTQYF
once	TRBD2	TRBV19	TRBJ2-3	TGTGCCAGTAGTATAGGACTAGCGGGATCACCCAGAGGCACAGATACGCAGTATTTT	CASSIGLAGSPRGTDTQYF
many	-	TRBV20-1	TRBJ2-7	TGCAGTGCCTTTCGGGACAACTCCTACGAGCAGTACTTC	CSAFRDNSYEQYF